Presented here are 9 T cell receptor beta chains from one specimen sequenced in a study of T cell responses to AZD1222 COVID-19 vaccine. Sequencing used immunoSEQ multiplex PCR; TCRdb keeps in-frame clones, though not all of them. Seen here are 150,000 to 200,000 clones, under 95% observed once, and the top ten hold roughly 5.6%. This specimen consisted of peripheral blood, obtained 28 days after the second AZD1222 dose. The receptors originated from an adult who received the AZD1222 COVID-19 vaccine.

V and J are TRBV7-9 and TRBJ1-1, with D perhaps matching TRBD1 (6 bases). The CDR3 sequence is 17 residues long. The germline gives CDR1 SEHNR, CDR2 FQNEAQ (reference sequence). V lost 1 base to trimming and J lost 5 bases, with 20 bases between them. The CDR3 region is CASSLVHRVVDKTEAFF. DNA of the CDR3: TGTGCCAGCAGCTTAGTCCACAGGGTGGTCGACAAGACTGAAGCTTTCTTT.

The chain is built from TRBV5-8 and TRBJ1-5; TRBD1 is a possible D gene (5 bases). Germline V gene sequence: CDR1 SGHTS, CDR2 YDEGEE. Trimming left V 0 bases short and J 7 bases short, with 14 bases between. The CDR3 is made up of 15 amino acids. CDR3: CASSLDSGPTQPQHF. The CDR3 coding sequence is TGTGCCAGCAGCTTGGATTCGGGACCAACACAGCCCCAGCATTTT.

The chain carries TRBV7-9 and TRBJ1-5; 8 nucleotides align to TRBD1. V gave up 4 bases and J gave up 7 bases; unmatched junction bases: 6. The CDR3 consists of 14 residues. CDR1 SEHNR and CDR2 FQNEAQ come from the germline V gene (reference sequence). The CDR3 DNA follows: TGTGCCAGCAGCTGGGACAGGTCTGACCAGCCCCAGCATTTT. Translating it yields CASSWDRSDQPQHF.

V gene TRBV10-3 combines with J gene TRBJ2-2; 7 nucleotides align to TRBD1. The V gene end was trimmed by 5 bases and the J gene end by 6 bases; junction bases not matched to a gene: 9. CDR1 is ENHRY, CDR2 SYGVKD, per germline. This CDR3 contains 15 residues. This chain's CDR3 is CAISFAGTEAGELFF. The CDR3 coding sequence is TGTGCCATCAGTTTTGCCGGGACAGAAGCCGGGGAGCTGTTTTTT.

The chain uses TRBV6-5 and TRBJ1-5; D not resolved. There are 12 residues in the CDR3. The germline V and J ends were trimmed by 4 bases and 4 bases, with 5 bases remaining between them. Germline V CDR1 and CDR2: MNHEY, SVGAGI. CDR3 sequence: CASSLQNQPQHF. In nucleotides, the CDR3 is TGTGCCAGCAGTTTACAGAATCAGCCCCAGCATTTT.

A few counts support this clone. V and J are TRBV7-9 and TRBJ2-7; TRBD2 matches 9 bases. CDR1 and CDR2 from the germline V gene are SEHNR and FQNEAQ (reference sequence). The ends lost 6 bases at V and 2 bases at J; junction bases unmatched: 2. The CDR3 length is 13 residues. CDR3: CASRTSGTYEQYF. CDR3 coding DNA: TGTGCCAGCAGGACTAGCGGAACCTACGAGCAGTACTTC.

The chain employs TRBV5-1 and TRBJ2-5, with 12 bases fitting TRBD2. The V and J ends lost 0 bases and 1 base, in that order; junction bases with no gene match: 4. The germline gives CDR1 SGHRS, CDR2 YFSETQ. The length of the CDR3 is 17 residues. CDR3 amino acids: CASSLGTSGTPQETQYF. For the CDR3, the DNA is TGCGCCAGCAGCTTGGGGACTAGCGGGACACCCCAAGAGACCCAGTACTTC.

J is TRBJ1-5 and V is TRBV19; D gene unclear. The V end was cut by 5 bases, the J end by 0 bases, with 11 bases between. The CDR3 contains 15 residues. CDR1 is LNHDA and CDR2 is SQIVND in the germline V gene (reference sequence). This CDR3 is CASSDRPYSNQPQHF. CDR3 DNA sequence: TGTGCCAGTAGTGACCGACCGTATAGCAATCAGCCCCAGCATTTT. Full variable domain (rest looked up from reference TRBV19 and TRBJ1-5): DGGITQSPKYLFRKEGQNVTLSCEQNLNHDAMYWYRQDPGQGLRLIYYSQIVNDFQKGDIAEGYSVSREKKESFPLTVTSAQKNPTAFYLCASSDRPYSNQPQHFGDGTRLSIL.

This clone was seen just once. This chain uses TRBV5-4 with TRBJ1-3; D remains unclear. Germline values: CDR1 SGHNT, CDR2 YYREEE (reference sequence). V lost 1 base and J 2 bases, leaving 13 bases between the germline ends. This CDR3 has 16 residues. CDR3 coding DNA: TGTGCCAGCAGCTTGAGTAGGCCGGCTGCTGGAAACACCATATATTTT. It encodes CASSLSRPAAGNTIYF. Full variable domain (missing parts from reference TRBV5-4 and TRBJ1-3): ETGVTQSPTHLIKTRGQQVTLRCSSQSGHNTVSWYQQALGQGPQFIFQYYREEENGRGNFPPRFSGLQFPNYSSELNVNALELDDSALYLCASSLSRPAAGNTIYFGEGSWLTVV.